This TCR beta chain was sequenced in a study of response to subunit inactivated influenza vaccine. Germline CDR1 and CDR2: MDHEN and SYDVKM. The CDR3 covers 13 residues. Trimming removed 5 bases at V and 3 bases at J, with 8 bases between. This clonotype was counted a few times. One entry per CDR3 protein results from TCRdb running MiXCR on the RT-PCR reads. The sample carries some 640,000 distinct CDR3 sequences, around 14% recorded once. The sequence came from a man aged 50 or older who received an inactivated influenza vaccine. The chain uses TRBV28 and TRBJ1-5; D not certain. This sample comprised PBMCs from blood, obtained less than 15 days before vaccination. CDR3 protein: CASSQSPNQPQHF. As DNA, the CDR3 is TGTGCCAGCAGTCAATCCCCCAATCAGCCCCAGCATTTT.